These T cell receptor beta chains were read from a single sample in a study of post-analysis software for immune sequencing data. TCRdb used MiXCR to reprocess the PCR reads, holding one entry per CDR3 protein. This table holds about half a million distinct CDR3 sequences, under 55% found once. The material sequenced was blood. The receptors shown here come from a girl aged 10 to 17 with multiple sclerosis. Each CDR3 is given with its conserved first and last residue. The order of the fields is V gene, D gene, clone size, J gene, CDR3 DNA, CDR3 protein. The D gene is left open where the match is weak. A clone size is listed for some rows: how often the clone was seen (once, few, many), or a class if it is expanded.

V gene: TRBV4-2
D gene: -
clone size: -
J gene: TRBJ2-1
CDR3 DNA: TGTGCCAGCAGCCAAGATTCGACGGCGAGCTCCTACAATGAGCAGTTCTTC
CDR3 protein: CASSQDSTASSYNEQFF

V gene: TRBV12-3/TRBV12-4
D gene: -
clone size: -
J gene: TRBJ2-5
CDR3 DNA: TGTGCCAGCAGTTTACTCCCGACATCCTCCGAGACCCAGTACTTC
CDR3 protein: CASSLLPTSSETQYF

V gene: TRBV24-1
D gene: TRBD2
clone size: few
J gene: TRBJ2-1
CDR3 DNA: TGTGCCACCAGTGTGGCGGGAGTGGCCAATGAGCAGTTCTTC
CDR3 protein: CATSVAGVANEQFF

V gene: TRBV11-2
D gene: -
clone size: -
J gene: TRBJ2-3
CDR3 DNA: TGTGCCAGCAGCCGCCTGGGGCCCAGCACAGATACGCAGTATTTT
CDR3 protein: CASSRLGPSTDTQYF

V gene: TRBV5-1
D gene: -
clone size: few
J gene: TRBJ1-1
CDR3 DNA: TGTGCCAGCAGCTTAGGGTACACTGAAGCTTTCTTT
CDR3 protein: CASSLGYTEAFF

V gene: TRBV29-1
D gene: -
clone size: -
J gene: TRBJ1-1
CDR3 DNA: TGCAGCGTCCTAGATGCAGGGGAGACTGAAGCTTTCTTT
CDR3 protein: CSVLDAGETEAFF

V gene: TRBV20-1
D gene: -
clone size: -
J gene: TRBJ2-7
CDR3 DNA: TGCAGTGCTCCACGAATTCCTAGCGAACCCTACGAGCAGTACTTC
CDR3 protein: CSAPRIPSEPYEQYF

V gene: TRBV5-1
D gene: -
clone size: -
J gene: TRBJ1-1
CDR3 DNA: TGCGCCAGCAGCTTTCGGAGGCCACTGGGGATTTTTATGAACACTGAAGCTTTCTTT
CDR3 protein: CASSFRRPLGIFMNTEAFF

V gene: TRBV6-5
D gene: -
clone size: -
J gene: TRBJ2-7
CDR3 DNA: TGTGCCAGCAGTTACTCCCAAATAGGACTCCTAAGCGACGAGCAGTACTTC
CDR3 protein: CASSYSQIGLLSDEQYF

V gene: TRBV5-1
D gene: -
clone size: -
J gene: TRBJ2-7
CDR3 DNA: TGCGCCAGCAGCTCAGACTCTATCTACAATGAGCAGTACTTC
CDR3 protein: CASSSDSIYNEQYF

V gene: TRBV29-1
D gene: -
clone size: -
J gene: TRBJ2-3
CDR3 DNA: TGCAGCGTTTCGGGTCGGCAGGGAGTAGATACGCAGTATTTT
CDR3 protein: CSVSGRQGVDTQYF